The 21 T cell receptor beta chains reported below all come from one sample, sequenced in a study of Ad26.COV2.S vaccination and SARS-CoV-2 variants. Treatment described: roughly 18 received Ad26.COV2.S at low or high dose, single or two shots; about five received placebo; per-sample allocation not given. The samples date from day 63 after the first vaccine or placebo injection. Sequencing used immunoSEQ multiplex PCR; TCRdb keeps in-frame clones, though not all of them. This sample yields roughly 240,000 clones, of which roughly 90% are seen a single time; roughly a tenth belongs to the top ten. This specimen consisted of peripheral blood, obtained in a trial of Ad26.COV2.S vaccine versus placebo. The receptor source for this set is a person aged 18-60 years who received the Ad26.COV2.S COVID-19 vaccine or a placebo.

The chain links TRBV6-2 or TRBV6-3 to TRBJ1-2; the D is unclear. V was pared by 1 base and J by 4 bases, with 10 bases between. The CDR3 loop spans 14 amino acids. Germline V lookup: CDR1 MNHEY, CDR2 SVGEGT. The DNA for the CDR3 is TGTGCCAGCAGTTACTTCGCCTCCGGCTATGGCTACACCTTC. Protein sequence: CASSYFASGYGYTF.

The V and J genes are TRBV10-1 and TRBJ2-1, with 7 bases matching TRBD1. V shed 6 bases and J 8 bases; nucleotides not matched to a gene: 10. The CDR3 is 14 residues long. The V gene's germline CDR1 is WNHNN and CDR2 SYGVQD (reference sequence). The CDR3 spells CASSRDSLLDEQFF. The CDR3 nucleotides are TGCGCCAGCAGCCGGGACAGCCTTTTGGATGAGCAGTTCTTC.

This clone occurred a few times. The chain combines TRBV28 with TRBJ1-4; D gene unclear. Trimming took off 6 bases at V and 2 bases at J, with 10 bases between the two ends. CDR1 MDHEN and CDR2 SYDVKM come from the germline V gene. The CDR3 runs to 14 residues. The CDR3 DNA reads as TGTGCCAGCAGCCTTATCGGGACTAATGAAAAACTGTTTTTT. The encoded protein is CASSLIGTNEKLFF.

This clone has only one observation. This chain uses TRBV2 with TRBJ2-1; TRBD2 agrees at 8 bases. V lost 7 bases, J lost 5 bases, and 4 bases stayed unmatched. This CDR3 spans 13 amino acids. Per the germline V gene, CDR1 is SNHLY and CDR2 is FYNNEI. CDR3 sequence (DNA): TGTGCCAGCAAGGCGGGGGGAAACAATGAGCAGTTCTTC. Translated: CASKAGGNNEQFF.

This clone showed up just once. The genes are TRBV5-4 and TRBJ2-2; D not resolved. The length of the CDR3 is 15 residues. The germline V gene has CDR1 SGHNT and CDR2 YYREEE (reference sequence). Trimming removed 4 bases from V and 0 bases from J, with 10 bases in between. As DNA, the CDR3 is TGTGCCAGCAGCCTAACTCAGGCGAACACCGGGGAGCTGTTTTTT. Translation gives CASSLTQANTGELFF.

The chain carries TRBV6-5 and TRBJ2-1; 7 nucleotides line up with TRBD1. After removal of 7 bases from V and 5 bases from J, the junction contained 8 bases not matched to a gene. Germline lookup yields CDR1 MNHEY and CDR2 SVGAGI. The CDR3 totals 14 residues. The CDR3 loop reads CASTSGTVHNEQFF. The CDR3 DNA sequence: TGTGCCAGCACCTCGGGGACAGTTCACAATGAGCAGTTCTTC.

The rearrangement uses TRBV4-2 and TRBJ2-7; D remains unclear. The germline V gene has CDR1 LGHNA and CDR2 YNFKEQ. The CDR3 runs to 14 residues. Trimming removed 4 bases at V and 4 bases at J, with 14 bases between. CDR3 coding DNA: TGTGCCAGCAGCCCCTTTCTTGCTTCGTACGAGCAGTACTTC. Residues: CASSPFLASYEQYF.

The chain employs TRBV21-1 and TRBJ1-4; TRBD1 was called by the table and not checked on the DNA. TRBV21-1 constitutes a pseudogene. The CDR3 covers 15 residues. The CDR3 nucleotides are TGTGCCAGCAGCAAACCGGGACAGGAGAATGAAAAACTGTTTTTT. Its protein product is CASSKPGQENEKLFF.

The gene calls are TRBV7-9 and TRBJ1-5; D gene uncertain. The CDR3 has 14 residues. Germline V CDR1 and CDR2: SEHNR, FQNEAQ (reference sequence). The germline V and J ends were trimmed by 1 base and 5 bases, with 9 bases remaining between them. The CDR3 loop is CASSLGRTDQPQHF. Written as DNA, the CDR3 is TGTGCCAGCAGCTTAGGGCGGACCGATCAGCCCCAGCATTTT.

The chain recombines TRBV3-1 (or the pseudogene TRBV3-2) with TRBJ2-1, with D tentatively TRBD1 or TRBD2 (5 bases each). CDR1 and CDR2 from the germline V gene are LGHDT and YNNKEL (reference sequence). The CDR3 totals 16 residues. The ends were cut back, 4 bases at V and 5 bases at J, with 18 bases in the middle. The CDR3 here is CASSLRGAGSNNEQFF. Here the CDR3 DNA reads TGTGCCAGCAGCCTAAGAGGGGCAGGGTCTAACAATGAGCAGTTCTTC.

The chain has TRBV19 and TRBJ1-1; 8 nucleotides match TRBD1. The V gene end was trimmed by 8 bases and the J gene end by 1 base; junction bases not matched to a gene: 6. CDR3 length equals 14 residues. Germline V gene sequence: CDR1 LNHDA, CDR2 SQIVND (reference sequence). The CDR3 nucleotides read TGTGCCAGTCAGGGGGCCGGTAGGAACACTGAAGCTTTCTTT. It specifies CASQGAGRNTEAFF. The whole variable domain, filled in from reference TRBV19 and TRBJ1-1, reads DGGITQSPKYLFRKEGQNVTLSCEQNLNHDAMYWYRQDPGQGLRLIYYSQIVNDFQKGDIAEGYSVSREKKESFPLTVTSAQKNPTAFYLCASQGAGRNTEAFFGQGTRLTVV.

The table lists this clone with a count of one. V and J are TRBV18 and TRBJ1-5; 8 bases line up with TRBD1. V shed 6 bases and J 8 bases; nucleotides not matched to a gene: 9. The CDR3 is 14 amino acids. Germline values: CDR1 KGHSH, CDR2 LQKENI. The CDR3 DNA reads TGTGCCAGCTCCCGGGGACAGGCCGGGGAGCCCCAGCATTTT. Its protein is CASSRGQAGEPQHF.

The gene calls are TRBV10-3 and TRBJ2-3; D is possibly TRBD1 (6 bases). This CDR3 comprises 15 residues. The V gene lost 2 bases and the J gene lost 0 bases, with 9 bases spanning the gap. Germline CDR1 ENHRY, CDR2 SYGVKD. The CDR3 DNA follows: TGTGCCATCAGTGAGAAGGGGGTGAGCACAGATACGCAGTATTTT. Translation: CAISEKGVSTDTQYF.

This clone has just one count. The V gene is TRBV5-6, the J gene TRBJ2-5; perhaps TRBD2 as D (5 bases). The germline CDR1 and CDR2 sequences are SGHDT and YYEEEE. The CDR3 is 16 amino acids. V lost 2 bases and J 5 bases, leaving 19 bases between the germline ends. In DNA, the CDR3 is TGTGCCAGCAGCTTTGCTGGCGGGTCAATCCGGGAGACCCAGTACTTC. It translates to CASSFAGGSIRETQYF.

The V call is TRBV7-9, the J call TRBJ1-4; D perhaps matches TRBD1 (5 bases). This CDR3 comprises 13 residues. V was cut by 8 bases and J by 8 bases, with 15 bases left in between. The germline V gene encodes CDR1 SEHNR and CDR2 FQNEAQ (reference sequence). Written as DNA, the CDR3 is TGTGCCAGCGTGTGGGACCGAGGGGAAAAACTGTTTTTT. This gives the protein CASVWDRGEKLFF.

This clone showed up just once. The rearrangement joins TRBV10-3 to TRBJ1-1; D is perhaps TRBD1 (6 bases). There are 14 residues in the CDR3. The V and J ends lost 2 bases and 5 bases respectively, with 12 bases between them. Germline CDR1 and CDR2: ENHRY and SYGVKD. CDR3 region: CAISETNRETEAFF. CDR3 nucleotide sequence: TGTGCCATCAGTGAGACAAACAGGGAGACTGAAGCTTTCTTT.

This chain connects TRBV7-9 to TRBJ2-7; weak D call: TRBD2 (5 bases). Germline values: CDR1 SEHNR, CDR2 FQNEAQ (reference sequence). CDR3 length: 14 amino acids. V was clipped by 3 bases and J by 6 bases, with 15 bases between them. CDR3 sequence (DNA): TGTGCCAGCAGCTTCATCCCCTCACTAGGCGAGCAGTACTTC. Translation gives CASSFIPSLGEQYF.

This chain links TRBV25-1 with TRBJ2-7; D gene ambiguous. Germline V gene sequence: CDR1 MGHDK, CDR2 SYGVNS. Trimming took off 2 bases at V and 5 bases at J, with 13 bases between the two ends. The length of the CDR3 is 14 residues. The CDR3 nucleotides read TGTGCCAGCAGTGAAGCCCGGGCGCGCAACGAGCAGTACTTC. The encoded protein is CASSEARARNEQYF.

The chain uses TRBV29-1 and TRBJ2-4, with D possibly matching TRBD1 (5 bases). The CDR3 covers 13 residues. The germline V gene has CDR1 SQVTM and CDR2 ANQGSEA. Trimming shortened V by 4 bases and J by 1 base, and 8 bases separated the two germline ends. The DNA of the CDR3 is TGCAGCGTTGGGGGCTTGGCCAAAAACATTCAGTACTTC. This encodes CSVGGLAKNIQYF.

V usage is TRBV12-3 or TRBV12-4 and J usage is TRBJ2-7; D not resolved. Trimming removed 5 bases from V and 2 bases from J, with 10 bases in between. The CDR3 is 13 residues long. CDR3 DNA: TGTGCCAGCAGTAAGGCTACAACCTACGAGCAGTACTTC. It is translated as CASSKATTYEQYF.

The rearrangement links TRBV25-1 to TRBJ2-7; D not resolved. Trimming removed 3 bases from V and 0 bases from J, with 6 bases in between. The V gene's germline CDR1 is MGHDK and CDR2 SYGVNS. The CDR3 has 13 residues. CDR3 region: CASSDPPSYEQYF. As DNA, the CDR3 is TGTGCCAGCAGTGATCCCCCCTCCTACGAGCAGTACTTC.